This T cell receptor beta chain is from a study of shared clonotypes between healthy human individuals. Study-level background: Plates per donor: three CD4 naive, three CD4 memory, two CD8 naive, one CD8 memory.

CDR3 length: 13 amino acids. CDR1 is KGHSH and CDR2 is LQKENI in the germline V gene. As handled by the study authors: From ImmunoSEQ came sequences covering only the junction and carrying no quality scores, so filtering differed. The method was immunoSEQ multiplex PCR; TCRdb's version includes in-frame clones alone and lacks a portion of them. D and trimming come from the DNA, and the V and J calls and clone size come from that table. The repertoire holds 550,000 to 850,000 clones, with around two thirds as singletons. Findings and limits, study-wide: In contrast to clonotypes shared by all four donors, non-shared clonotypes had lower generation probabilities. Of the naive CD4 clonotypes, approximately 5% were shared across several donors.

About this clone itself: The antigen remains unidentified. This may stem from a read error, because a much larger clone lies one nucleotide away.

The chain employs TRBV18 and TRBJ1-2; D possibly corresponds to TRBD1 (5 bases). The sequenced sample consisted of memory CD4+ T cells sorted from blood. Subset reported: CD45RA-negative fraction. The sequence was collected from a woman aged 30 to 39 in good health. The CDR3 DNA reads as TGTGTCAGCTCTCCAGGGACTCACTATGGCTACACCTTC. Translated, it gives CVSSPGTHYGYTF.